The 20 T cell receptor beta chains below were found in one sample sequenced in a study of long-term antiretroviral therapy in people with HIV. A v3.0 immunoSEQ assay was performed at survey level. Data came from immunoSEQ multiplex PCR; TCRdb stores just in-frame clones and leaves some out. Of just under 20,000 clones in the sample, about 74% were seen once. The sample consisted of unsorted PBMCs, taken 0.5 years before starting antiretroviral therapy. These receptors were taken from a man younger than 30 with HIV.

The V call is TRBV9, the J call TRBJ1-4, with D maybe TRBD1 (6 bases). V lost 4 bases, J lost 5 bases, and 15 bases lay in between. This CDR3 is 15 amino acids long. Germline V lookup: CDR1 SGDLS, CDR2 YYNGEE. In DNA form, the CDR3 reads TGTGCCAGCAGCACCGGACAGCGACAAAATGAAAAACTGTTTTTT. Translation: CASSTGQRQNEKLFF.

By its share, this clone is medium-sized. J is TRBJ1-1 and V is TRBV5-6, with D maybe TRBD1 (5 bases). The CDR3 extends over 14 amino acids. The germline gives CDR1 SGHDT, CDR2 YYEEEE. V was pared by 4 bases and J by 3 bases, with 13 bases between. This CDR3 is CASSPDVGDTEAFF. As DNA, the CDR3 is TGTGCCAGCAGCCCGGACGTAGGGGACACTGAAGCTTTCTTT.

CDR3 amino acids: CASSFNRANEKLFF. The CDR3 DNA is TGTGCCAGCAGTTTCAACAGGGCTAATGAAAAACTGTTTTTT. The V call is TRBV27, the J call TRBJ1-4; D perhaps matches TRBD1 (6 bases). CDR1 MNHEY and CDR2 SMNVEV come from the germline V gene (reference sequence). The CDR3 length is 14 residues. The V end lost 3 bases, the J end lost 3 bases, and 8 bases lay between the germline ends.

The genes are TRBV4-1 and TRBJ1-1, with a tentative D call TRBD1 (6 bases). The V end was cut by 0 bases, the J end by 1 base, with 9 bases between. This CDR3 is 15 amino acids long. The germline V gene has CDR1 MGHRA and CDR2 YSYEKL. The CDR3 sequence: CASSQEPGENTEAFF. The CDR3 DNA sequence: TGCGCCAGCAGCCAAGAACCAGGGGAGAACACTGAAGCTTTCTTT.

This clone was detected once. The V and J genes are TRBV14 and TRBJ1-4; tentative D call: TRBD1 (5 bases). V was clipped by 4 bases and J by 4 bases, with 10 bases between them. The CDR3 length is 14 residues. Germline CDR1 reads SGHDN; CDR2 reads FVKESK. CDR3 in DNA: TGTGCCAGCAGCCCTGACAGACTTAATGAAAAACTGTTTTTT. Encoded protein: CASSPDRLNEKLFF.

V is TRBV5-1 and J is TRBJ1-5; D is possibly TRBD1 (5 bases). This CDR3 contains 16 residues. Trimming removed 5 bases from V and 0 bases from J, with 15 bases in between. Germline assignment: CDR1 SGHRS and CDR2 YFSETQ. The CDR3 reads CASRLWAGDSNQPQHF. In DNA form, the CDR3 reads TGCGCCAGCAGATTATGGGCGGGGGATAGCAATCAGCCCCAGCATTTT.

The chain carries TRBV27 and TRBJ2-3, with D maybe TRBD1 (7 bases). This CDR3 contains 16 residues. V lost 10 bases and J 3 bases, leaving 23 bases between the germline ends. In germline, CDR1 is MNHEY, CDR2 SMNVEV (reference sequence). CDR3 sequence reads: CATLCPNRGGTDTQYF. DNA of the CDR3: TGTGCCACCCTCTGTCCGAACAGGGGAGGAACAGATACGCAGTATTTT.

The chain's CDR3 is CASSSGTQGAFNYGYTF. The CDR3 DNA sequence: TGTGCCAGCAGTTCCGGTACTCAAGGGGCATTTAACTATGGCTACACCTTC. The rearrangement uses TRBV27 and TRBJ1-2, with D possibly TRBD1 on 5 matching bases. V was shortened by 4 bases and J by 1 base, with 19 bases between the two germline ends. This CDR3 region has 17 residues. Germline CDR1 and CDR2: MNHEY and SMNVEV (reference sequence).

This clone turned up a few times. The chain carries TRBV10-1 and TRBJ2-7, with TRBD2 matching over 12 bases. Germline-derived CDR1 and CDR2 are WNHNN and SYGVQD (reference sequence). The CDR3 sequence is 14 residues long. Trimming took 9 bases from V and 2 from J; bases not matched to a gene: 5. CDR3 DNA: TGCGCCAGAACTAGCGGGAGGCGCCCCTACGAGCAGTACTTC. Translating gives CARTSGRRPYEQYF.

The chain carries TRBV5-1 and TRBJ2-7, with 9 bases fitting TRBD1. This CDR3 comprises 14 residues. J was trimmed by 7 bases and V by 1 base; bases with no gene match: 6. Germline loops: CDR1 SGHRS, CDR2 YFSETQ. The CDR3 nucleotides read TGCGCCAGCAGCTTGACAGGGGGCCTTGGGGAGCAGTACTTC. The encoded protein is CASSLTGGLGEQYF.

V and J are TRBV5-1 and TRBJ2-7, with D possibly being TRBD2 (5 bases). Germline CDR1 reads SGHRS; CDR2 reads YFSETQ. This CDR3 has 12 amino acids. V dropped 4 bases and J dropped 3 bases, with 8 bases sitting between them. For the CDR3, the DNA is TGCGCCAGCAGCATGGGGAGCTACGAGCAGTACTTC. Its translation: CASSMGSYEQYF. The full variable domain, completed using reference TRBV5-1 and TRBJ2-7, is KAGVTQTPRYLIKTRGQQVTLSCSPISGHRSVSWYQQTPGQGLQFLFEYFSETQRNKGNFPGRFSGRQFSNSRSEMNVSTLELGDSALYLCASSMGSYEQYFGPGTRLTVT.

CDR3 loop: CASSLGGSYNEQFF. The CDR3 DNA sequence: TGTGCCAGCAGCTTAGGAGGTTCCTACAATGAGCAGTTCTTC. The V gene is TRBV7-2, the J gene TRBJ2-1; no definite D call. The CDR3 sequence is 14 residues long. The V end was cut by 1 base, the J end by 1 base, with 5 bases between. Germline V gene sequence: CDR1 SGHTA, CDR2 FQGNSA.

With regard to this clone: The CDR3 end shows no conserved phenylalanine or tryptophan, and so a read error is likely. The chain has TRBV7-9 and TRBJ1-1, with 8 bases aligning to TRBD1. The V gene's germline CDR1 is SEHNR and CDR2 FQNEAQ (reference sequence). V shed 2 bases, J shed 5 bases, and the junction held 4 bases outside the gene matches. CDR3 length equals 14 residues. CDR3 bases: TGTGCCAGCAGCTTATCGACAGGGGATACTGAAGCTTTCCTT. This sequence encodes CASSLSTGDTEAFL.

The rearrangement uses TRBV27 and TRBJ1-2; D gene uncertain. Germline-derived CDR1 and CDR2 are MNHEY and SMNVEV (reference sequence). Trimming cost V 0 bases and J 4 bases, with 6 bases left between them. The CDR3 consists of 13 residues. The CDR3 nucleotides read TGTGCCAGCAGTTTATCCGGGTCCTATGGCTACACCTTC. As protein: CASSLSGSYGYTF.

In this sample, this clone turned up a few times. One junction end does not reproduce the germline sequence, and a read error may be involved. The chain uses TRBV7-7 and TRBJ2-1, with D hard to call. The CDR3 sequence is 13 residues long. The germline V gene encodes CDR1 SSHAT and CDR2 FNYEAQ (reference sequence). CDR3 sequence: CASSLVLHHEQFF. The CDR3 nucleotides read TGTGCTAGCAGCTTAGTTCTGCACCATGAGCAGTTCTTC.

The rearrangement links TRBV27 to TRBJ2-1; 14 positions match TRBD2. CDR3 size: 16 residues. V was clipped by 2 bases and J by 7 bases; unmatched bases: 4. CDR1 and CDR2 from the germline V gene are MNHEY and SMNVEV (reference sequence). CDR3 protein: CASSLIGTSGSNEQFF. The DNA for the CDR3 is TGTGCCAGCAGTTTAATAGGGACTAGCGGGAGTAATGAGCAGTTCTTC.

In its sample, this clone was seen a few times. The V and J genes are TRBV19 and TRBJ2-7, with 10 bases aligning to TRBD1. With V trimmed by 3 bases and J by 3 bases, 8 bases remained unmatched. Germline CDR1 is LNHDA and CDR2 is SQIVND (reference sequence). The CDR3 spans 16 residues. The CDR3 DNA sequence: TGTGCCAGTAGTATCTCGGGGACAGGGGATTTCTACGAGCAGTACTTC. This gives the protein CASSISGTGDFYEQYF.

The chain employs TRBV7-3 and TRBJ2-5, with D tentatively TRBD1 or TRBD2 (6 bases each). The germline V and J ends were trimmed by 2 bases and 0 bases, with 10 bases remaining between them. Germline CDR1 is SGHTA and CDR2 is FQGTGA. CDR3 length: 15 amino acids. DNA of the CDR3: TGTGCCAGCAGCTTAGGGGGGCGCAACCAAGAGACCCAGTACTTC. This codes for CASSLGGRNQETQYF.

This chain uses TRBV6-5 with TRBJ1-2; no clear D gene. The CDR3 is 16 amino acids. The V and J ends lost 2 bases and 1 base respectively, with 14 bases between them. Germline V gene lookup returns CDR1 MNHEY and CDR2 SVGAGI. CDR3 in DNA: TGTGCCAGCAGTTACAGGCCCCGAAGCAATAACTATGGCTACACCTTC. Its protein product is CASSYRPRSNNYGYTF.

This clone has more than one count but fewer than ten. The chain combines TRBV10-2 with TRBJ2-7; D gene unclear. The V and J ends lost 0 bases and 0 bases respectively, with 9 bases between them. CDR1 and CDR2 (germline): WSHSY, SAAADI. The CDR3 runs to 15 residues. CDR3 sequence reads: CASSESSGNSYEQYF. CDR3 bases: TGCGCCAGCAGTGAGTCGTCAGGAAACTCCTACGAGCAGTACTTC.